This T cell receptor (beta chain) was captured in a study of vaccination effects on CD4 cells after COVID-19. Concerning this clone itself: As yet, its antigen is unknown.

The CDR3 has 11 amino acids. Germline lookup yields CDR1 SGHRS and CDR2 YFSETQ. Trimming shortened V by 4 bases and J by 5 bases, and 6 bases separated the two germline ends. The table came from immunoSEQ multiplex PCR; TCRdb's copy has only in-frame clones and leaves some out. The table lists tens of thousands of clones, approximately 81% of them singletons. Expansion of antigen-specific CD4+ T cells with viral peptide pools was carried out by the ViraFEST assay before sequencing. Once cultured for 9 to 11 days, the cells underwent separation to obtain CD4+ T cells. Wells each received approximately 2 million PBMC, cultured with 10 IU/ml IL-2 and 10 ug/ml peptides.

V is TRBV5-1 and J is TRBJ2-5; D is perhaps TRBD2 (5 bases). This receptor was taken from a human donor who received a COVID-19 vaccine. This specimen was CD4+ T cells from PBMCs cultured with HCoV-229E spike peptides, taken before COVID-19 vaccination. The DNA for the CDR3 is TGCGCCAGCAGCCCGGGGGAGACCCAGTACTTC. This codes for CASSPGETQYF.